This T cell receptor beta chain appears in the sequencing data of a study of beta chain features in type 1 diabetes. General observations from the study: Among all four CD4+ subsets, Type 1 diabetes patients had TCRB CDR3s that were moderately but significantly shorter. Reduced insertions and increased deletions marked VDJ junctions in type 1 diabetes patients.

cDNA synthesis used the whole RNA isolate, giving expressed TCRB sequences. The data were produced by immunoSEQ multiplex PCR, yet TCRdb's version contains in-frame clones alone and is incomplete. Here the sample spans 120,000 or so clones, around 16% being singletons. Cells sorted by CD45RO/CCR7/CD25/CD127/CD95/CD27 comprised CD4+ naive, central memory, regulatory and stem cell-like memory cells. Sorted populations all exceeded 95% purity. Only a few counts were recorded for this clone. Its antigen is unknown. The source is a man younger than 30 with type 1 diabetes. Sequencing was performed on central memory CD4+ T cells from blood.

The CDR3: CASSLVAGGAAYEQYF. The CDR3 coding sequence is TGTGCCAGCAGCTTAGTAGCGGGGGGGGCCGCCTACGAGCAGTACTTC. The rearrangement joins TRBV7-2 to TRBJ2-7; 11 bases map to TRBD2. CDR1 and CDR2 (germline): SGHTA, FQGNSA. Trimming removed 1 base from V and 2 bases from J; junction bases left unmatched: 4. This CDR3 spans 16 amino acids.